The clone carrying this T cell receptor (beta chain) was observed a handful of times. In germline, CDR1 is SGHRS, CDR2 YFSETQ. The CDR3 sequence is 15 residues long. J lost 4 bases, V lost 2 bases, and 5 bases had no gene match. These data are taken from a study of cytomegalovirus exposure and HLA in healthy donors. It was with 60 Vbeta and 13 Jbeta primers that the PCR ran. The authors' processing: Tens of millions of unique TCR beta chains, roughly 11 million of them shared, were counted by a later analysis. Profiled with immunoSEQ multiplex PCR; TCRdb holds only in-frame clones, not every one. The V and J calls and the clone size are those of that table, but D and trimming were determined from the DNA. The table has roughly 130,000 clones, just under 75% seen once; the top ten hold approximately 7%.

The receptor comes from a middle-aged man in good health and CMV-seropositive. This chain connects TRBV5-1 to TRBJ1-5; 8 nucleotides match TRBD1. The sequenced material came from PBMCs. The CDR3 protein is CASSLQGGVNQPQHF. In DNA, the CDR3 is TGCGCCAGCAGCTTACAGGGGGGGGTTAATCAGCCCCAGCATTTT.